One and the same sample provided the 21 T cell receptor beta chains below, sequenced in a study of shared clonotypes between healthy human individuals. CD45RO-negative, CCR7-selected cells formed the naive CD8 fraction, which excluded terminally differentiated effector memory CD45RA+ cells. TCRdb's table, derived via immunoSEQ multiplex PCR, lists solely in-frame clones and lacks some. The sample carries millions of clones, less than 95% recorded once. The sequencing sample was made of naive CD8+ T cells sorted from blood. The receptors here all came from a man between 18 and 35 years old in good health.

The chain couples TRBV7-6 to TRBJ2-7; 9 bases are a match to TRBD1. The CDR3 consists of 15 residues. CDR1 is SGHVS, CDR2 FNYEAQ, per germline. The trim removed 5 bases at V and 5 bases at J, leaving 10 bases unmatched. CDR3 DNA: TGTGCCAGCAGCCCGCCCCTAGACAGGGGGGACGAGCAGTACTTC. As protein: CASSPPLDRGDEQYF.

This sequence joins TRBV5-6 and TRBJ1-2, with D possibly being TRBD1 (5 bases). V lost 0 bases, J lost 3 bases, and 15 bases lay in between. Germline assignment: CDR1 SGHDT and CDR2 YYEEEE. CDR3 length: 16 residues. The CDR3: CASSLDPGLGHYGYTF. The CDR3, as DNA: TGTGCCAGCAGCTTGGATCCAGGGCTGGGGCACTATGGCTACACCTTC.

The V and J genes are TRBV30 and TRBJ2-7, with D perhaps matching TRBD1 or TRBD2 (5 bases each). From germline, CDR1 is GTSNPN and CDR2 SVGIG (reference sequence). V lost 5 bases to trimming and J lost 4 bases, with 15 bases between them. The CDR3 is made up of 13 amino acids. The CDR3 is CAWDGTEFYEQYF. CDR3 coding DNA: TGTGCCTGGGATGGGACGGAATTTTACGAGCAGTACTTC.

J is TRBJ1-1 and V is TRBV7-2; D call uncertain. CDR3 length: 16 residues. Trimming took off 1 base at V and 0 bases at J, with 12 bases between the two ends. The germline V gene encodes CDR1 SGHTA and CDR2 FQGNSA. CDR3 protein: CASSLEERLMNTEAFF. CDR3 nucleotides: TGTGCCAGCAGCTTAGAAGAAAGGCTCATGAACACTGAAGCTTTCTTT.

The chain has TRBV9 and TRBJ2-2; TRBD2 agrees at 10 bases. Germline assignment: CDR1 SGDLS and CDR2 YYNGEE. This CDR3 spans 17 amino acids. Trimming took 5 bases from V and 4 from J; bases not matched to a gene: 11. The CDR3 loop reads CASSSLAGEPSTGELFF. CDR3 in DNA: TGTGCCAGCAGTTCCCTAGCGGGAGAGCCGAGCACCGGGGAGCTGTTTTTT.

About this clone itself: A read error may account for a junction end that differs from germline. CDR3 sequence (DNA): TGCGCCAGCAGCCCGTATACGACAACTCAAGGGGGGCTGTTTTTT. It encodes CASSPYTTTQGGLFF. The chain employs TRBV4-1 and TRBJ2-2; maybe TRBD1 (6 bases). The length of the CDR3 is 15 residues. Per the germline V gene, CDR1 is MGHRA and CDR2 is YSYEKL.

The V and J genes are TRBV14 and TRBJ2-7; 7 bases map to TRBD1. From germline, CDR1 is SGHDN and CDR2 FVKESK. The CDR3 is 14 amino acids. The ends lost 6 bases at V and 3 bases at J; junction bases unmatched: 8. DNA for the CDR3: TGTGCCAGCAGTAATACTGACAGGGTCTACGAGCAGTACTTC. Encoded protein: CASSNTDRVYEQYF.

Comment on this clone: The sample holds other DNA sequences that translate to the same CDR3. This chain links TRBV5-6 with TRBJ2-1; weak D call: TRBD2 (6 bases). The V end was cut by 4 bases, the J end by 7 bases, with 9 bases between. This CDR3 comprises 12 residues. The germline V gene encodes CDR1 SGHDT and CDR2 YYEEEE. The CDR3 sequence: CASSPGGNEQFF. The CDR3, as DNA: TGTGCCAGCAGCCCTGGGGGGAATGAGCAGTTCTTC. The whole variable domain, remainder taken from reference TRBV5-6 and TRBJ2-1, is DAGVTQSPTHLIKTRGQQVTLRCSPKSGHDTVSWYQQALGQGPQFIFQYYEEEERQRGNFPDRFSGHQFPNYSSELNVNALLLGDSALYLCASSPGGNEQFFGPGTRLTVL.

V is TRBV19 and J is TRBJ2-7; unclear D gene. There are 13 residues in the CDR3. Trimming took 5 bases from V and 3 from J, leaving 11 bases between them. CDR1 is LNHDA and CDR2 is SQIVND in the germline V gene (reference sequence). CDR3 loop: CASSPGSLYEQYF. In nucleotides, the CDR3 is TGTGCCAGTAGTCCCGGATCTCTCTACGAGCAGTACTTC.

The CDR3 DNA reads as TGTGCTAGTGGTTTGACCCCCTTATACTCCTACGAGCAGTACTTC. Protein: CASGLTPLYSYEQYF. The chain couples TRBV12-5 to TRBJ2-7, with unresolved D. V dropped 2 bases and J dropped 0 bases, with 11 bases sitting between them. The CDR3 has 15 residues. CDR1 and CDR2 (germline): LGHNT, FRNRAP.

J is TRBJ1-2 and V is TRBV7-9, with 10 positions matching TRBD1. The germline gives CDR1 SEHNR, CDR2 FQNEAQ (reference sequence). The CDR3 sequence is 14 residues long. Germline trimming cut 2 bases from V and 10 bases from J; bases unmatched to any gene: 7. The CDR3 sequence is CASSLPADRGDYTF. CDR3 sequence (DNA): TGTGCCAGCAGCTTACCCGCGGACAGGGGGGACTACACCTTC. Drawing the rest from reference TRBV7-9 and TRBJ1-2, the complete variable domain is DTGVSQNPRHKITKRGQNVTFRCDPISEHNRLYWYRQTLGQGPEFLTYFQNEAQLEKSRLLSDRFSAERPKGSFSTLEIQRTEQGDSAMYLCASSLPADRGDYTFGSGTRLTVV.

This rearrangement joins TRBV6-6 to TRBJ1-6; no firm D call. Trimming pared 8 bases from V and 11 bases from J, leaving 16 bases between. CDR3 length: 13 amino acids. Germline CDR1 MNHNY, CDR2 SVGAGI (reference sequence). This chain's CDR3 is CASDPGLGAPLHF. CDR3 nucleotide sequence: TGTGCCAGCGACCCTGGCCTGGGAGCACCCCTCCACTTT.

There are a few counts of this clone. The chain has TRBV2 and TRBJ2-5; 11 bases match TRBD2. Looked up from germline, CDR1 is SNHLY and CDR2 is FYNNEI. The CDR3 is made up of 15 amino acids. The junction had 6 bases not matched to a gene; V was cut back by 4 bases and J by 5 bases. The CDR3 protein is CASSATSGKGETQYF. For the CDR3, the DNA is TGTGCCAGCAGTGCGACTAGCGGGAAGGGGGAGACCCAGTACTTC.

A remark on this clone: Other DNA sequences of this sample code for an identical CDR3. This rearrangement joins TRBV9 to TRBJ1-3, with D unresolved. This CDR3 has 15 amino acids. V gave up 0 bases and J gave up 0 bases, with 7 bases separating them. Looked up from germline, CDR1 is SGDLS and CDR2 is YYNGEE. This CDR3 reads CASSVAGSSGNTIYF. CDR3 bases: TGTGCCAGCAGCGTAGCCGGGTCCTCTGGAAACACCATATATTTT.

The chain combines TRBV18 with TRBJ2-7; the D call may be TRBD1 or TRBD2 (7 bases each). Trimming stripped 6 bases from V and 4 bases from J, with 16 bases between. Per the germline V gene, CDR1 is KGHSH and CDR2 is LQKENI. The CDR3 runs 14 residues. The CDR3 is CASSPTGDYYEQYF. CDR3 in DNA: TGTGCCAGCTCTCCAACAGGGGACTATTACGAGCAGTACTTC.

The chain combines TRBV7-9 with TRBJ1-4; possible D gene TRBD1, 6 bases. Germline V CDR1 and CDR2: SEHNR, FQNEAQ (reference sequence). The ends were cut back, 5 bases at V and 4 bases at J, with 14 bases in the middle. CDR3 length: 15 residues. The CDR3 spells CASSQLSRGNEKLFF. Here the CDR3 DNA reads TGTGCCAGCAGCCAACTCAGCAGGGGTAATGAAAAACTGTTTTTT. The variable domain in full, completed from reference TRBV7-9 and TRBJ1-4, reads DTGVSQNPRHKITKRGQNVTFRCDPISEHNRLYWYRQTLGQGPEFLTYFQNEAQLEKSRLLSDRFSAERPKGSFSTLEIQRTEQGDSAMYLCASSQLSRGNEKLFFGSGTQLSVL.

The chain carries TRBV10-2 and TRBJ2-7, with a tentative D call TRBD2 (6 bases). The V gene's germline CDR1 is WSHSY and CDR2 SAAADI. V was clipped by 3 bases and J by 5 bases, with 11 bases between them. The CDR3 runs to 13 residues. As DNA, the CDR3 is TGCGCCAGCAGTGAAGCCTGGGGGGACGAGCAGTACTTC. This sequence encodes CASSEAWGDEQYF.

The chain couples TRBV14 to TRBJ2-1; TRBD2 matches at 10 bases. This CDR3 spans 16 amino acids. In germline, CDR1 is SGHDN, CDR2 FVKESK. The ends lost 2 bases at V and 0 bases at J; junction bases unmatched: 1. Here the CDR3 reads CASSQTSGDSYNEQFF. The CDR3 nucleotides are TGTGCCAGCAGCCAAACTAGCGGGGACTCCTACAATGAGCAGTTCTTC.

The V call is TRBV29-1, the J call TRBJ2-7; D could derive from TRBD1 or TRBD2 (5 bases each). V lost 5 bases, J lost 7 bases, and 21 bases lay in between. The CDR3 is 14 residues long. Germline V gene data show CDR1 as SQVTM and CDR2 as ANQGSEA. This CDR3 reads CSVLLTAKPGEQYF. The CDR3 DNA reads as TGCAGCGTTCTCCTGACAGCCAAACCGGGGGAGCAGTACTTC.

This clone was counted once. The CDR3 spells CASSEGAGKLFYGYTF. In nucleotides, the CDR3 is TGTGCCAGCAGTGAAGGAGCAGGAAAGCTTTTCTATGGCTACACCTTC. The chain couples TRBV6-1 to TRBJ1-2, with D hard to call. Germline V gene sequence: CDR1 MNHNS, CDR2 SASEGT. Deletions cut 1 base from V and 4 bases from J, with 16 bases between. CDR3 length: 16 residues.

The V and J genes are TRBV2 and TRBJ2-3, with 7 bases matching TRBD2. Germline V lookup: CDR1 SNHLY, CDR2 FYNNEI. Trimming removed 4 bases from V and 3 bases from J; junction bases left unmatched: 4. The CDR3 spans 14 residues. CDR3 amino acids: CASSGGEGTDTQYF. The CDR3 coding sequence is TGTGCCAGCAGTGGAGGGGAGGGGACAGATACGCAGTATTTT. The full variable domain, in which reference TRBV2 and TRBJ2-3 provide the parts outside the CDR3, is EPEVTQTPSHQVTQMGQEVILRCVPISNHLYFYWYRQILGQKVEFLVSFYNNEISEKSEIFDDQFSVERPDGSNFTLKIRSTKLEDSAMYFCASSGGEGTDTQYFGPGTRLTVL.